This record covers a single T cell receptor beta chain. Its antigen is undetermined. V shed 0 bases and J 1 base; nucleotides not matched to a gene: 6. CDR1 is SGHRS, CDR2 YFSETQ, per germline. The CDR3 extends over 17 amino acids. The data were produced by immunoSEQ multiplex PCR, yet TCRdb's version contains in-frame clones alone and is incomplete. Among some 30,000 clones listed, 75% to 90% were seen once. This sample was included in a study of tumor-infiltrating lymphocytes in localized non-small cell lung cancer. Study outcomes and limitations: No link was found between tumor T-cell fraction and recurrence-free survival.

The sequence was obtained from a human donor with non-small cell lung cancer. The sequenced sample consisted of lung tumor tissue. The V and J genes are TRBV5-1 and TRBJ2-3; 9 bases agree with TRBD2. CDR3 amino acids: CASSLVSGGQGTDTQYF. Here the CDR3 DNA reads TGCGCCAGCAGCTTGGTAAGCGGGGGGCAAGGCACAGATACGCAGTATTTT.